This T cell receptor beta chain derives from a study of T-cell reconstitution after alpha-beta-depleted transplantation in children (dated by TCRdb to about 2016). With respect to the entire study: Using TCR repertoire profiling, the study quantitatively followed how T-cell immune reconstitution unfolded in children after TCRalphabeta/CD19-depleted allogeneic hematopoietic cell transplantation.

Its CDR3 holds 14 amino acids, cysteine through phenylalanine. The kept DNA is CDR3 alone, 42 bases in frame from the first base. V drops 3 bases and J drops 0 bases, leaving 9 bases in between. From the germline V gene (reference sequence), CDR1 is SEHNR and CDR2 is FQNEAQ. The table lists this clonotype with many counts. Its antigen target is currently unknown. Base quality data are lacking; no much larger clone is found one base away. Library preparation used PCR. Sequenced on an Illumina HiSeq 2500. Molecular barcoding was employed in the preparation of TCR libraries, with unique molecular identifiers being used to normalize TCRbeta repertoire quantification. The public reads were run again by TCRdb, first through fastp at Q25 and then through MiXCR, and only productive beta chains were kept. Duplicate CDR3 protein sequences are folded into a single record with the most common DNA and genes. The sample table holds approximately 400,000 distinct CDR3 sequences, of which approximately 10% were seen once. The ten largest account for nearly 5.5% of the sample.

The clonotype was recovered from a human donor who donated a stem cell graft to a child with acute myeloid leukemia. Sample: PBMCs from the stem cell graft donor, taken from the stem cell graft. In this chain, TRBV7-9 is recombined with TRBJ2-7; a confident D gene designation cannot be given. The encoded CDR3 is CASSFSANSYEQYF. The DNA sequence is TGTGCCAGCAGCTTTTCTGCTAACTCCTACGAGCAGTACTTC.